These 5 T cell receptor beta chains share one sample of origin, sequenced in a study of identical twins. TCRdb re-called the 5' RACE reads through MiXCR, storing one row per CDR3 protein. The sample includes about 730,000 distinct CDR3 sequences, less than 25% seen only once; the top ten take more than 4%. This sample was also put to use in a study of T cells expressing NK-cell markers.

Material: PBMCs. These receptors were collected from a woman between 18 and 29 years old in good health.

The V call is TRBV12-3 or TRBV12-4, the J call TRBJ1-5; D is unresolved. This CDR3 contains 14 residues. Trimming took off 6 bases at V and 3 bases at J, with 12 bases between the two ends. CDR3 sequence reads: CASSSVGPNQPQHF. The CDR3 DNA reads as TGTGCCAGCAGCTCAGTTGGGCCCAATCAGCCCCAGCATTTT.

This clonotype was picked up a small number of times. This chain's CDR3 is CASSPWGGPSYNEQFF. Here the CDR3 DNA reads TGTGCCAGCAGCCCGTGGGGAGGGCCTAGCTACAATGAGCAGTTCTTC. This chain joins TRBV27 and TRBJ2-1, with TRBD2 matching 7 bases. Germline-derived CDR1 and CDR2 are MNHEY and SMNVEV (reference sequence). This CDR3 comprises 16 residues. With 6 bases clipped from V and 3 bases from J, the junction kept 11 bases outside the gene matches.

This clonotype was seen ten or more times. V gene TRBV20-1 combines with J gene TRBJ1-4, with a tentative D call TRBD1 (6 bases). The CDR3 spans 13 residues. V was clipped by 6 bases and J by 0 bases, with 8 bases between them. Per the germline V gene, CDR1 is DFQATT and CDR2 is SNEGSKA (reference sequence). As DNA, the CDR3 is TGCAGTGCGAGGGGGACAACTAATGAAAAACTGTTTTTT. Translation: CSARGTTNEKLFF.

The chain links TRBV6-5 to TRBJ2-1; D unclear. Germline loops: CDR1 MNHEY, CDR2 SVGAGI. CDR3 length: 14 residues. V lost 2 bases and J 9 bases, leaving 14 bases between the germline ends. CDR3 nucleotide sequence: TGTGCCAGCAGTTACGACCCCCCGGACCCTGAGCAGTTCTTC. It specifies CASSYDPPDPEQFF.

This clonotype was detected only once. The chain combines TRBV27 with TRBJ2-7; 13 bases are a match to TRBD2. Germline V gene lookup returns CDR1 MNHEY and CDR2 SMNVEV (reference sequence). The CDR3 has 15 residues. V dropped 4 bases and J dropped 7; count of bases not matched to a gene: 7. CDR3 DNA: TGTGCCAGCAGTTCACTACTAGCGGGGGGGCATGAGCAGTACTTC. Translation gives CASSSLLAGGHEQYF.